One and the same sample provided the 25 T cell receptor beta chains below, sequenced in a study of graft-versus-host responses after intestinal transplantation. The method was immunoSEQ multiplex PCR; TCRdb's version includes in-frame clones alone and lacks a portion of them. This table holds around 88,000 clones, roughly four fifths found once. Their antigens are not known. The sample in question was unstimulated CD8+ T cells sorted from spleen or lymph node cells, obtained before intestinal transplant. All receptors come from a human donor who received an intestinal transplant.

The DNA for the CDR3 is TGTGCCAGCAGCCCTCAGAAGGCAACTAATGAAAAACTGTTTTTT. It codes for CASSPQKATNEKLFF. J is TRBJ1-4 and V is TRBV7-9; D is undetermined. This CDR3 has 15 residues. V lost 5 bases to trimming and J lost 0 bases, with 10 bases between them. Germline-derived CDR1 and CDR2 are SEHNR and FQNEAQ (reference sequence).

The V call is TRBV2, the J call TRBJ2-7; perhaps TRBD2 as D (6 bases). The CDR3 loop spans 17 amino acids. The ends were cut back, 7 bases at V and 2 bases at J, with 24 bases in the middle. Germline V lookup: CDR1 SNHLY, CDR2 FYNNEI. CDR3 loop: CASTMIDGKEGPYEQYF. CDR3 nucleotide sequence: TGTGCCAGCACCATGATTGACGGAAAGGAGGGACCCTACGAGCAGTACTTC.

The sample holds a few counts of this clone. The rearrangement joins TRBV6-4 to TRBJ2-1; TRBD2 aligns across 9 bases. The V gene end was trimmed by 4 bases and the J gene end by 4 bases; junction bases not matched to a gene: 8. The CDR3 has 16 amino acids. CDR1 is MRHNA and CDR2 is SNTAGT in the germline V gene. The CDR3 coding sequence is TGTGCCAGCAGTGTAGGTAGCGGGAGCTTTTACAATGAGCAGTTCTTC. This encodes CASSVGSGSFYNEQFF.

The V and J genes are TRBV28 and TRBJ1-4, with no clear D. Looked up from germline, CDR1 is MDHEN and CDR2 is SYDVKM. The CDR3 consists of 15 residues. The V end lost 6 bases, the J end lost 5 bases, and 16 bases lay between the germline ends. CDR3 amino acids: CASRTKTELNEKLFF. The CDR3 DNA follows: TGTGCCAGCAGGACTAAGACGGAATTAAATGAAAAACTGTTTTTT.

This clone was found a few times. The V gene is TRBV27, the J gene TRBJ2-1; 11 bases match TRBD2. This CDR3 is 16 amino acids long. The germline V gene has CDR1 MNHEY and CDR2 SMNVEV (reference sequence). Unmatched junction bases numbered 12, after V lost 6 bases and J lost 8 bases. For the CDR3, the DNA is TGTGCCAGCAGCCAGACTAGCGGGGCCGCGTCCGATGAGCAGTTCTTC. Translating gives CASSQTSGAASDEQFF.

The chain has TRBV5-1 and TRBJ2-7; 8 bases line up with TRBD1. Germline-derived CDR1 and CDR2 are SGHRS and YFSETQ. CDR3 length: 13 amino acids. V was pared by 5 bases and J by 3 bases, with 4 bases of the junction left unmatched. The chain's CDR3 is CASRSDRVYEQYF. CDR3 bases: TGCGCCAGCAGATCGGACAGGGTCTACGAGCAGTACTTC.

The chain links TRBV9 to TRBJ2-7; the match to TRBD2 covers 8 bases. CDR1 SGDLS and CDR2 YYNGEE come from the germline V gene. The trim removed 4 bases at V and 5 bases at J, leaving 5 bases unmatched. The CDR3 runs to 13 residues. The CDR3 nucleotides are TGTGCCAGCAGCACGGGACTAGGAGACGAGCAGTACTTC. This encodes CASSTGLGDEQYF.

The chain links TRBV11-3 to TRBJ2-5; D tentatively reads TRBD1 or TRBD2 (5 bases each). CDR1 is SGHNT and CDR2 is YENEEA in the germline V gene. This CDR3 region has 13 residues. Trimming removed 5 bases at V and 7 bases at J, with 14 bases between. Here the CDR3 reads CASSKGPGRTQYF. CDR3 nucleotide sequence: TGTGCCAGCAGCAAGGGACCTGGGAGGACCCAGTACTTC.

The rearrangement joins TRBV27 to TRBJ2-7; D ambiguous. The CDR3 length is 15 residues. Between the trimmed V and J ends, which lost 2 bases and 0 bases, there was a span of 11 bases. Germline V CDR1 and CDR2: MNHEY, SMNVEV (reference sequence). The CDR3 DNA reads as TGTGCCAGCAGTTTAGGTGATCCGGCCTCCTACGAGCAGTACTTC. Its protein product is CASSLGDPASYEQYF.

This clone was found a few times. The V call is TRBV19, the J call TRBJ1-3, with D hard to call. V lost 5 bases to trimming and J lost 0 bases, with 17 bases between them. Germline V lookup: CDR1 LNHDA, CDR2 SQIVND (reference sequence). This CDR3 has 17 residues. The CDR3 sequence is CASSPNPAQLSGNTIYF. The DNA for the CDR3 is TGTGCCAGTAGTCCTAATCCGGCACAACTCTCTGGAAACACCATATATTTT.

V is TRBV5-8 and J is TRBJ1-2, with a possible D match to TRBD1 (6 bases). CDR3 size: 14 residues. Trimming stripped 2 bases from V and 4 bases from J, with 12 bases between. In germline, CDR1 is SGHTS, CDR2 YDEGEE. The CDR3 protein is CASSLGGASYGYTF. The CDR3 DNA follows: TGTGCCAGCAGCTTAGGGGGGGCCTCCTATGGCTACACCTTC.

The table lists this clone with a few counts. The chain couples TRBV6-6 to TRBJ2-2; a weak D match, TRBD2 (5 bases). Per germline, CDR1 MNHNY and CDR2 SVGAGI (reference sequence). Trimming removed 2 bases at V and 5 bases at J, with 6 bases between. CDR3 length: 13 amino acids. The CDR3 spells CASSYGETGELFF. The CDR3 nucleotides are TGTGCCAGCAGTTACGGGGAGACCGGGGAGCTGTTTTTT.

The J gene is TRBJ1-1, the V gene TRBV5-6, with 7 bases matching TRBD1. The CDR3 length is 16 residues. The germline V gene has CDR1 SGHDT and CDR2 YYEEEE. V dropped 4 bases and J dropped 0; count of bases not matched to a gene: 9. The DNA for the CDR3 is TGTGCCAGCAGCCCCCGACAGGGAACAATGAACACTGAAGCTTTCTTT. This sequence encodes CASSPRQGTMNTEAFF.

J is TRBJ1-2 and V is TRBV10-3; D ambiguous. From germline, CDR1 is ENHRY and CDR2 SYGVKD. Trimming took 0 bases from V and 4 from J, leaving 3 bases between them. This CDR3 comprises 12 residues. CDR3 region: CAISESGYGYTF. CDR3 coding DNA: TGTGCCATCAGTGAGTCGGGCTATGGCTACACCTTC.

The CDR3, as DNA: TGTGCCAGCAGCGTAGGTACATCGATTTACTATGAGCAGTTCTTC. Translating it yields CASSVGTSIYYEQFF. The chain employs TRBV9 and TRBJ2-1; D remains ambiguous. This CDR3 spans 15 amino acids. Germline lookup yields CDR1 SGDLS and CDR2 YYNGEE. The V end lost 0 bases, the J end lost 8 bases, and 15 bases lay between the germline ends.

CDR3 sequence: CASSLGGTGTSYEQYF. CDR3 sequence (DNA): TGTGCCAGCAGCTTGGGGGGGACAGGTACCTCCTACGAGCAGTACTTC. The chain uses TRBV5-7 and TRBJ2-7, with TRBD1 matching over 8 bases. TRBV5-7 is assigned to the ORF class and has an uncertain function. The CDR3 is 16 residues long. Trimming took 0 bases from V and 0 from J; bases not matched to a gene: 5.

This sequence joins TRBV5-4 and TRBJ2-7, with D hard to call. The CDR3 runs 13 residues. The germline V gene has CDR1 SGHNT and CDR2 YYREEE (reference sequence). The V gene lost 0 bases and the J gene lost 2 bases, with 6 bases spanning the gap. CDR3 nucleotide sequence: TGTGCCAGCAGCTTGGACAGCACCTACGAGCAGTACTTC. It codes for CASSLDSTYEQYF. The complete variable domain, with remaining parts taken from reference TRBV5-4 and TRBJ2-7, reads ETGVTQSPTHLIKTRGQQVTLRCSSQSGHNTVSWYQQALGQGPQFIFQYYREEENGRGNFPPRFSGLQFPNYSSELNVNALELDDSALYLCASSLDSTYEQYFGPGTRLTVT.

This chain links TRBV7-3 with TRBJ2-3; 14 bases are a match to TRBD2. Germline V gene lookup returns CDR1 SGHTA and CDR2 FQGTGA. This CDR3 has 15 amino acids. Unmatched junction bases numbered 3, after V lost 6 bases and J lost 4 bases. The CDR3 DNA sequence: TGTGCCAGCAGGGAGGGACTAGCGGGGGCAGATACGCAGTATTTT. The encoded protein is CASREGLAGADTQYF.

A note on this clone: The junction departs from germline at one end; a sequencing error may be responsible. In DNA form, the CDR3 reads TGTGCTAGCAGCTTAGCCCAGAACTGGGAGACCCAGTACTTC. It specifies CASSLAQNWETQYF. The chain employs TRBV7-7 and TRBJ2-5; D is unclear. Germline loops: CDR1 SSHAT, CDR2 FNYEAQ (reference sequence). This CDR3 spans 14 amino acids.

Here the CDR3 reads CASLQTGLTEAFF. CDR3 DNA sequence: TGTGCCAGCCTTCAGACAGGGCTCACTGAAGCTTTCTTT. This chain links TRBV2 with TRBJ1-1; 7 bases map to TRBD1. In germline, CDR1 is SNHLY, CDR2 FYNNEI. The V segment lost 8 bases and the J segment 4 bases; nucleotides outside the gene matches: 7. The CDR3 spans 13 residues.

This clone was seen a few times. The V call is TRBV6-5, the J call TRBJ2-5; D gene ambiguous. Germline CDR1 MNHEY, CDR2 SVGAGI. The CDR3 has 15 residues. Trimming cost V 2 bases and J 2 bases, with 12 bases left between them. CDR3 region: CASSYVGGMQETQYF. In DNA form, the CDR3 reads TGTGCCAGCAGTTACGTAGGCGGAATGCAAGAGACCCAGTACTTC.

The rearrangement joins TRBV6-5 to TRBJ2-4; 10 nucleotides agree with TRBD2. Per germline, CDR1 MNHEY and CDR2 SVGAGI. Trimming cost V 2 bases and J 3 bases; bases outside gene matches: 1. The CDR3 runs to 15 residues. The DNA of the CDR3 is TGTGCCAGCAGTTACGGGACTAGCGACAAAAACATTCAGTACTTC. As protein: CASSYGTSDKNIQYF.

The rearrangement links TRBV10-3 to TRBJ2-5, with 7 bases identical to TRBD1. Germline V gene lookup returns CDR1 ENHRY and CDR2 SYGVKD. The CDR3 is 14 amino acids. Unmatched junction bases numbered 10, after V lost 6 bases and J lost 6 bases. CDR3 sequence (DNA): TGTGCCATCAGCGATTCCGGGACAGCGAAGACCCAGTACTTC. It codes for CAISDSGTAKTQYF.

The chain has TRBV7-9 and TRBJ2-5; 10 nucleotides agree with TRBD2. This CDR3 contains 15 residues. Per the germline V gene, CDR1 is SEHNR and CDR2 is FQNEAQ (reference sequence). V shed 5 bases and J 3 bases; nucleotides not matched to a gene: 6. The DNA for the CDR3 is TGTGCCAGCAGCCTGATTAGCGGGGGGAAAGAGACCCAGTACTTC. Protein product: CASSLISGGKETQYF.

The chain recombines TRBV6-1 with TRBJ1-5; D call uncertain. CDR1 and CDR2 from the germline V gene are MNHNS and SASEGT. V was cut by 8 bases and J by 4 bases, with 6 bases left in between. The CDR3 covers 11 residues. CDR3 DNA sequence: TGTGCCAGCGCTTTGAATCAGCCCCAGCATTTT. Its protein is CASALNQPQHF.